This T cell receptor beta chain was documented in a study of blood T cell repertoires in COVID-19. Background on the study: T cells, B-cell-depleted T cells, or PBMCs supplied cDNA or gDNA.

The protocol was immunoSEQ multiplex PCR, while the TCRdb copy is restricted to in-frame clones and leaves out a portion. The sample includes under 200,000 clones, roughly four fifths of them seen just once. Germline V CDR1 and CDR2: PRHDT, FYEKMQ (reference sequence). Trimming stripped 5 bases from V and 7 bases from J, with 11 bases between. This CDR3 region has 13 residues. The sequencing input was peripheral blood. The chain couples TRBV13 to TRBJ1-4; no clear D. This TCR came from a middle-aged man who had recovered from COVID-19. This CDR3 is CASSLGGSEKLFF. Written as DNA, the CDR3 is TGTGCCAGCAGCCTCGGTGGTAGTGAAAAACTGTTTTTT.